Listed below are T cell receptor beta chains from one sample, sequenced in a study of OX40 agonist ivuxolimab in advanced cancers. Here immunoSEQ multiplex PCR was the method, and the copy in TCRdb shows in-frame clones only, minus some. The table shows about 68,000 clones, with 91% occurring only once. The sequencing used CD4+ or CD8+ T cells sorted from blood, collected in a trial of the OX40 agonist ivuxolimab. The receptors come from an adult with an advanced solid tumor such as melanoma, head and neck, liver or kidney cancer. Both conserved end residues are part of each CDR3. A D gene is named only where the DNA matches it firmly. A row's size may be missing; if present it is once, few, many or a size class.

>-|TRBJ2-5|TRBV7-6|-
CASSLGGQRQYF
TGTGCCAGCAGCTTAGGGGGACAAAGGCAGTACTTC
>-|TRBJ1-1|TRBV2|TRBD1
CASSENRGRTEAFF
TGTGCCAGCAGTGAAAACAGGGGGCGTACTGAAGCTTTCTTT
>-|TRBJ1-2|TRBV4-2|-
CASSTTGNDYGYTF
TGTGCCAGCAGCACCACAGGGAACGACTATGGCTACACCTTC
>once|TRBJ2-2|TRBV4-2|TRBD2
CASSQEGLAGVTGELFF
TGTGCCAGCAGCCAAGAGGGACTAGCGGGAGTCACCGGGGAGCTGTTTTTT
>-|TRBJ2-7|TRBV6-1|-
CASKTATYEQYF
TGTGCCAGTAAGACAGCGACCTACGAGCAGTACTTC
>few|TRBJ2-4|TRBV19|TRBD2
CASSPSKREGDIQYF
TGTGCCAGTAGTCCCTCGAAGCGGGAGGGGGACATTCAGTACTTC
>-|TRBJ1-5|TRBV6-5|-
CASRDQDNQPQHF
TGTGCCAGCCGCGACCAGGACAATCAGCCCCAGCATTTT
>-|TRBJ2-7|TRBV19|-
CASSIELPSYEQYF
TGTGCCAGTAGTATAGAGTTGCCCTCCTACGAGCAGTACTTC
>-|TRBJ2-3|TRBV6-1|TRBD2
CASTREGIFTDTQYF
TGTGCCAGCACCCGGGAGGGAATTTTCACAGATACGCAGTATTTT
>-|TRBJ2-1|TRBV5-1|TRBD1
CASRPSGTGDSNEQFF
TGCGCCAGCAGACCTTCCGGGACAGGGGATTCAAATGAGCAGTTCTTC
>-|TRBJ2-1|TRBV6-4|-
CASSEWGTSSYNEQFF
TGTGCCAGCAGTGAATGGGGGACGAGCTCCTACAATGAGCAGTTCTTC
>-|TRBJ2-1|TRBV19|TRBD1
CASKDREDNNEQFF
TGTGCCAGTAAGGACAGGGAGGATAACAATGAGCAGTTCTTC
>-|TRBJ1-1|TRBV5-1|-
CASQRTELNTEAFF
TGCGCCAGCCAAAGGACAGAATTAAACACTGAAGCTTTCTTT
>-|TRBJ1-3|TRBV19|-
CASSASGGSGNTIYF
TGTGCCAGTAGTGCCTCGGGGGGCTCTGGAAACACCATATATTTT
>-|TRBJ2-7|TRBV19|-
CASSTRQGYEQYF
TGTGCCAGTAGTACCCGTCAGGGATACGAGCAGTACTTC
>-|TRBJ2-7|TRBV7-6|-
CASSLSYSYEQYF
TGTGCCAGCAGCTTATCCTACTCCTACGAGCAGTACTTC
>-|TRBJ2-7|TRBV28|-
CASRQGPTYEQYF
TGTGCCAGCAGACAAGGACCTACCTACGAGCAGTACTTC
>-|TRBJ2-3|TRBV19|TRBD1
CASSITTGGADTQYF
TGTGCCAGTAGTATCACGACAGGGGGCGCAGATACGCAGTATTTT
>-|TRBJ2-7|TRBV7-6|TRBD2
CASSLAGLAVFSYEQYF
TGTGCCAGCAGCTTAGCGGGGCTAGCGGTCTTTTCCTACGAGCAATACTTC
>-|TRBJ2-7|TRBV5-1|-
CASSLNQWSYEQYF
TGCGCCAGCAGCTTGAACCAATGGTCCTACGAGCAGTACTTC
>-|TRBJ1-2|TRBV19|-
CASSRSGTYGYTF
TGTGCCAGTAGTCGGAGTGGCACCTATGGCTACACCTTC
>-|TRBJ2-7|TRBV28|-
CASSLRMPSKYEQYF
TGTGCCAGCAGTTTAAGGATGCCGAGCAAATACGAGCAGTACTTC
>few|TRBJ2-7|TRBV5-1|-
CASRADSYEQYF
TGCGCCAGCAGGGCAGATTCCTACGAGCAGTACTTC
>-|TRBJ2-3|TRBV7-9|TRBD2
CASSRTSGRANTQYF
TGTGCCAGCAGCCGAACTAGCGGGAGGGCAAATACGCAGTATTTT
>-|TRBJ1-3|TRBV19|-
CASNIMGTGNTIYF
TGTGCCAGTAACATTATGGGAACTGGAAACACCATATATTTT
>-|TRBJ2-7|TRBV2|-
CVSSEEYEQYF
TGTGTCAGCAGTGAAGAATACGAGCAGTACTTC
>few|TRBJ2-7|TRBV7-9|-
CASSPGQIPYEQYF
TGTGCCAGCAGCCCCGGACAGATTCCCTACGAGCAGTACTTC
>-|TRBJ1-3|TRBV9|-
CASSVWDRTHSGNTIYF
TGTGCCAGCAGCGTATGGGATAGGACCCACTCTGGAAACACCATATATTTT
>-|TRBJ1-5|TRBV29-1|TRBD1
CSARDRENQPQHF
TGCAGCGCTAGGGACAGGGAGAATCAGCCCCAGCATTTT
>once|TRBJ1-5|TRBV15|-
CATSRGSGNNQPQHF
TGTGCCACCAGCAGAGGTTCCGGGAACAATCAGCCCCAGCATTTT
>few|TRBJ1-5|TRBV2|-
CASLSVQGRQPQHF
TGTGCCAGCTTGAGTGTGCAGGGCAGGCAGCCCCAGCATTTT
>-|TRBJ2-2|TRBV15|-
CATSREGAGELFF
TGTGCCACCAGCAGAGAGGGGGCCGGGGAGCTGTTTTTT
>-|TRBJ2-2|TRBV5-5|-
CASSLRVLLPGELFF
TGTGCCAGCAGCTTGCGGGTTTTGCTCCCCGGGGAGCTGTTTTTT
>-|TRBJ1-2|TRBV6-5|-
CASRTGLTNYGYTF
TGTGCCAGCAGAACAGGACTGACTAACTATGGCTACACCTTC
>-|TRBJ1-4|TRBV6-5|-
CASRIRQAINEKLFF
TGTGCCAGCAGGATCCGACAGGCGATTAATGAAAAACTGTTTTTT